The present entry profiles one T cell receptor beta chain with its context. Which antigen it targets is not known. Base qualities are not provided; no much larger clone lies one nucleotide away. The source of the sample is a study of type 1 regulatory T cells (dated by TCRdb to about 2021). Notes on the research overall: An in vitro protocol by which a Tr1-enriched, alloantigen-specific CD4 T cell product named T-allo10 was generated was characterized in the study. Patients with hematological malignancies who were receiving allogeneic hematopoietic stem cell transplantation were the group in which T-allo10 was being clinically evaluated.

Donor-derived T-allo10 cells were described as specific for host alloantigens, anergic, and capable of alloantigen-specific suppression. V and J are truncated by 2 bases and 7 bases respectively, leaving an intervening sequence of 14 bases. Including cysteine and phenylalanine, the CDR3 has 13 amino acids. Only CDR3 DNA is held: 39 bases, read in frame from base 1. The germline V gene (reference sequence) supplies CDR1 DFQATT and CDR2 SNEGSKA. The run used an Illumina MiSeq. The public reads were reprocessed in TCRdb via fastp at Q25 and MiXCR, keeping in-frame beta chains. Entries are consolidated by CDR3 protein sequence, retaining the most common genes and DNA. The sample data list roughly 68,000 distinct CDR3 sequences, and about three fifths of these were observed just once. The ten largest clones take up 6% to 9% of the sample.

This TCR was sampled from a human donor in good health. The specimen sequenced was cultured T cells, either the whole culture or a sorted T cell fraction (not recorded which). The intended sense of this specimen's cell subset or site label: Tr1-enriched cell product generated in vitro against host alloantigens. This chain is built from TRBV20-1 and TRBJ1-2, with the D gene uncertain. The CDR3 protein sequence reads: CSARQSHLSGYTF. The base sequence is TGCAGTGCTAGACAGTCCCACTTAAGTGGCTACACCTTC.